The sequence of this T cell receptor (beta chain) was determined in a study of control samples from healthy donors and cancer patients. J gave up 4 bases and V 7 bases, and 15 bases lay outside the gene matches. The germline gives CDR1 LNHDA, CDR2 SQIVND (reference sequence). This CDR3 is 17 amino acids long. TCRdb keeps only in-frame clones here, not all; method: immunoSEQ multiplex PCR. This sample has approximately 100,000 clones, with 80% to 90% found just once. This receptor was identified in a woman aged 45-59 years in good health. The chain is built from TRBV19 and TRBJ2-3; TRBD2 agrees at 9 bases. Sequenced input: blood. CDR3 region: CASTLGHSGSGSDTQYF. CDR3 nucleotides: TGTGCCAGTACCCTGGGGCATAGCGGGAGCGGTTCAGATACGCAGTATTTT.